Shown below are 9 T cell receptor beta chains from a single sample sequenced in a study of regulatory T cells in long-lasting Graves disease. To make TCR beta libraries, researchers used iRepertoire HTBI primers and Arm-PCR of CDR3 regions. TCRdb ran MiXCR on the multiplex PCR reads and lists one entry per CDR3 protein. The data contain approximately 400,000 distinct CDR3 sequences, roughly 24% of them seen just once; the ten biggest clones take up about 27%. Time point specified: persistent/refractory GD, antithyroid drugs over 5 years with positive TRAb. Extracted PBMC RNA gave rise to the TCR library. This material consisted of peripheral blood mononuclear cells (PBMCs), taken when the disease was refractory, from a patient treated with antithyroid drugs. The receptors stem from a woman in her thirties or forties with Graves disease.

This clonotype was seen repeatedly, ten times or more. The J gene is TRBJ2-5, the V gene TRBV6-1, with D perhaps being TRBD1 or TRBD2 (5 bases each). V was clipped by 6 bases and J by 3 bases, with 11 bases between them. The CDR3 is 13 amino acids. Germline V lookup: CDR1 MNHNS, CDR2 SASEGT. DNA of the CDR3: TGTGCCAGCAGAGAGACAGCGGAAGAGACCCAGTACTTC. Encoded protein: CASRETAEETQYF.

This clonotype was counted ten times or more. V and J are TRBV20-1 and TRBJ1-2; D not certain. The CDR3 extends over 12 amino acids. The germline V and J ends were trimmed by 4 bases and 4 bases, with 10 bases remaining between them. The germline CDR1 and CDR2 sequences are DFQATT and SNEGSKA (reference sequence). The CDR3 bases are TGCAGTGCTACCCCCGTGATCTATGGCTACACCTTC. Translation: CSATPVIYGYTF.

A few counts support this clonotype. The chain links TRBV6-5 to TRBJ2-7, with TRBD1 as a possible D gene (6 bases). This CDR3 comprises 15 residues. Germline assignment: CDR1 MNHEY and CDR2 SVGAGI. Trimming cost V 2 bases and J 2 bases, with 13 bases left between them. CDR3 nucleotides: TGTGCCAGCAGTTACGAATCAGGGGCACCCTACGAGCAGTACTTC. This gives the protein CASSYESGAPYEQYF.

This clonotype was counted between two and nine times. The chain employs TRBV28 and TRBJ1-2, with unresolved D. Germline CDR1 is MDHEN and CDR2 is SYDVKM. Trimming removed 2 bases from V and 4 bases from J, with 5 bases in between. The CDR3 contains 12 residues. The chain's CDR3 is CASSLLAYGYTF. The CDR3 DNA is TGTGCCAGCAGTTTACTGGCCTATGGCTACACCTTC.

This clonotype was picked up many times. The V gene is TRBV11-2, the J gene TRBJ1-5; D is ambiguous. The V gene's germline CDR1 is SGHAT and CDR2 FQNNGV. Trimming took 5 bases from V and 2 from J, leaving 13 bases between them. There are 15 residues in the CDR3. CDR3 in DNA: TGTGCCAGCAGCCGTGCGGCATTAGGCAATCAGCCCCAGCATTTT. Protein product: CASSRAALGNQPQHF.

This clonotype was observed many times. This chain links TRBV12-3 or TRBV12-4 with TRBJ2-2; TRBD2 matches 7 bases. V dropped 3 bases and J dropped 1; count of bases not matched to a gene: 2. This CDR3 spans 15 amino acids. CDR3 sequence reads: CASSFSGLNTGELFF. Here the CDR3 DNA reads TGTGCCAGCAGTTTTAGCGGGTTGAACACCGGGGAGCTGTTTTTT.

This clonotype appeared many times. V gene TRBV28 combines with J gene TRBJ1-5; unclear D gene. Trimming took off 2 bases at V and 2 bases at J, with 13 bases between the two ends. This CDR3 spans 16 amino acids. CDR1 is MDHEN and CDR2 is SYDVKM in the germline V gene. CDR3: CASSLIGSEGNQPQHF. CDR3 in DNA: TGTGCCAGCAGTTTAATCGGCTCCGAGGGCAATCAGCCCCAGCATTTT. Supplemented by reference TRBV28 and TRBJ1-5, the full variable domain reads DVKVTQSSRYLVKRTGEKVFLECVQDMDHENMFWYRQDPGLGLRLIYFSYDVKMKEKGDIPEGYSVSREKKERFSLILESASTNQTSMYLCASSLIGSEGNQPQHFGDGTRLSIL.

This clonotype was recorded many times. The chain combines TRBV11-2 with TRBJ2-6; D unresolved. V lost 5 bases and J 1 base, leaving 15 bases between the germline ends. CDR1 is SGHAT and CDR2 is FQNNGV in the germline V gene. There are 17 residues in the CDR3. Written as DNA, the CDR3 is TGTGCCAGCAGCCCGCGCCCAAGAGTATCTGGGGCCAACGTCCTGACTTTC. It is translated as CASSPRPRVSGANVLTF.

This clonotype has ten or more counts. The chain joins TRBV2 to TRBJ2-2; perhaps TRBD1 as D (6 bases). In germline, CDR1 is SNHLY, CDR2 FYNNEI. This CDR3 is built from 12 residues. Trimming removed 9 bases from V and 4 bases from J, with 9 bases in between. CDR3 sequence: CASRGFTGELFF. The CDR3 DNA sequence: TGTGCCAGTAGGGGGTTCACCGGGGAGCTGTTTTTT. Full variable domain (rest looked up from reference TRBV2 and TRBJ2-2): EPEVTQTPSHQVTQMGQEVILRCVPISNHLYFYWYRQILGQKVEFLVSFYNNEISEKSEIFDDQFSVERPDGSNFTLKIRSTKLEDSAMYFCASRGFTGELFFGEGSRLTVL.